Listed below are T cell receptor beta chains from one sample, sequenced in a study of Graves' ophthalmopathy and Graves' hyperthyroidism. One entry per CDR3 protein, called by TCRdb with MiXCR from the multiplex PCR reads. The sample consists of fewer than 350,000 distinct CDR3 sequences, roughly 17% of them appearing once. Specimen: peripheral blood. The source of these receptors is an adult man with Graves' ophthalmopathy. Both conserved end residues are part of each CDR3. The D gene is left open where the match is weak. Clone size is not always given. Where it is, it says once, few, many or a class for expanded clones.

cdr3_length,j_call,clone_size,v_call,d_call,cdr3_nt,cdr3_aa
16,TRBJ2-2,many,TRBV6-1,TRBD2,TGTGCCAGCAGTCGACTAGCGGGAGTTGGTACCGGGGAGCTGTTTTTT,CASSRLAGVGTGELFF
16,TRBJ2-5,.,TRBV28,TRBD2,TGTGCCAGCAGTGGACTAGCGGGAGTCAGACAAGAGACCCAGTACTTC,CASSGLAGVRQETQYF
16,TRBJ2-5,.,TRBV28,TRBD2,TGTGCCAGCAGTCTCGAGGGACTAGCGGGTATAGAGACCCAGTACTTC,CASSLEGLAGIETQYF
13,TRBJ2-2,.,TRBV6-1,TRBD2,TGTGCCAGCAGACTAGCGGGGGCCGGGGAGCTGTTTTTT,CASRLAGAGELFF
12,TRBJ1-1,many,TRBV11-2,.,TGTGCCAGCAGCTTAGTCAGGGTTGAAGCTTTCTTT,CASSLVRVEAFF
13,TRBJ1-6,many,TRBV6-1,.,TGTGCCAGCAAACCCTCCTATAATTCACCCCTCCACTTT,CASKPSYNSPLHF
15,TRBJ2-7,many,TRBV7-2,.,TGTGCCAGCAGCGCTCAATTTGACGTACCCTACGAGCAGTACTTC,CASSAQFDVPYEQYF
14,TRBJ1-1,.,TRBV28,TRBD1,TGTGCCAGCAGTTTCGCAGGGGGTTTCACTGAAGCTTTCTTT,CASSFAGGFTEAFF
13,TRBJ2-7,many,TRBV2,TRBD1,TGTGCCAGGGGGACAGGCAACTCCTACGAGCAGTACTTC,CARGTGNSYEQYF
19,TRBJ2-7,many,TRBV24-1,TRBD2,TGTGCCACCAGTGTCCTGGCGCTCTGGACTAGCCCGACCTCCTACGAGCAGTACTTC,CATSVLALWTSPTSYEQYF
15,TRBJ2-7,medium-sized,TRBV6-1,TRBD2,TGTGCCAGCAGTAAAACTAGCGGGGGGTCCTACGAGCAGTACTTC,CASSKTSGGSYEQYF
13,TRBJ1-1,many,TRBV5-1,.,TGCGCCAGCAGCGCTCAGCTGGGCACTGAAGCTTTCTTT,CASSAQLGTEAFF
11,TRBJ1-1,many,TRBV19,.,TGTGCCAGTAGTGTGGACGGTGGTAGTTTCTTT,CASSVDGGSFF
13,TRBJ1-1,many,TRBV29-1,.,TGCAGCGTGGGGGACGGGAGGAGCACTGAAGCTTTCTTT,CSVGDGRSTEAFF
14,TRBJ2-7,.,TRBV6-1,TRBD1,TGTGCCAGCACGGGGACAGGGCAGACCTACGAGCAGTACTTC,CASTGTGQTYEQYF
15,TRBJ2-3,many,TRBV6-1,.,TGTGCCAGCCCTCCACACGCGGGGACCACAGATACGCAGTATTTT,CASPPHAGTTDTQYF
17,TRBJ1-1,.,TRBV25-1,TRBD1,TGTGCCAGCAGTGAGTGGACAGGGGGACCTCTGAACACTGAAGCTTTCTTT,CASSEWTGGPLNTEAFF
15,TRBJ1-1,.,TRBV2,TRBD1,TGTGCCAGCAGTAGGGGACAGGGCAAGGACACTGAAGCTTTCTTT,CASSRGQGKDTEAFF
16,TRBJ2-2,many,TRBV28,TRBD2,TGTGCCAGCAGTTTATGGGCTAGCGGGGCCACCGGGGAGCTGTTTTTT,CASSLWASGATGELFF
14,TRBJ1-1,.,TRBV12-3/TRBV12-4,.,TGTGCCAGCACTAAACAGGCAAAGAACACTGAAGCTTTCTTT,CASTKQAKNTEAFF
13,TRBJ1-1,.,TRBV12-3/TRBV12-4,.,TGTGCCAGCAGTTTGAAGCGGGACACTGAAGCTTTCTTT,CASSLKRDTEAFF
14,TRBJ1-1,many,TRBV27,TRBD1,TGTGCCAGCAGCCGACAGGGAGGACACACTGAAGCTTTCTTT,CASSRQGGHTEAFF
14,TRBJ1-6,many,TRBV18,.,TGTGCCAGCTCACCAAGCCAGGCTAATTCACCCCTCCACTTT,CASSPSQANSPLHF
15,TRBJ1-1,few,TRBV30,.,TGTGCCTGGACCCCCCGAGGGACGGAGAACACTGAAGCTTTCTTT,CAWTPRGTENTEAFF
13,TRBJ2-5,many,TRBV2,.,TGTGCCAGCAGTGAAGTCAACCAAGAGACCCAGTACTTC,CASSEVNQETQYF
15,TRBJ2-7,.,TRBV7-6,TRBD1,TGTGCCAGCAGCTTAGCGATTGACTCCAGGGGGGAGCAGTACTTC,CASSLAIDSRGEQYF
14,TRBJ1-2,many,TRBV6-4,TRBD1,TGTGCCAGCAGTGATACGACAGGGTCCTATGGCTACACCTTC,CASSDTTGSYGYTF
14,TRBJ2-7,.,TRBV6-2/TRBV6-3,.,TGTGCCAGCAGTTACAGGGCGTCTACCTACGAGCAGTACTTC,CASSYRASTYEQYF
18,TRBJ2-7,many,TRBV13,TRBD2,TGTGCCAGCAGCTCACCTTTTTCTAGTCGGGAGGGCGGCCACGAGCAGTACTTC,CASSSPFSSREGGHEQYF
16,TRBJ1-2,many,TRBV19,.,TGTGCCAGTAGTACCCAGACCAGGGGCGCACTAGGGGGCTACACCTTC,CASSTQTRGALGGYTF
16,TRBJ1-1,.,TRBV12-3/TRBV12-4,TRBD1,TGTGCCAGCAGCGACATCAGGGGGCGCGGGACCACTGAAGCTTTCTTT,CASSDIRGRGTTEAFF
14,TRBJ1-1,many,TRBV28,.,TGTGCCAGCAGTCGAAACAGGGATTACACTGAAGCTTTCTTT,CASSRNRDYTEAFF
14,TRBJ1-1,many,TRBV15,.,TGTGCCACCAGCAGAGAGGCGAGGGAAGATGAAGCTTTCTTT,CATSREAREDEAFF
14,TRBJ2-4,.,TRBV20-1,.,TGCAGTGCTAGAGATAGGGGGCGACTAGCAGAACAGTACTTC,CSARDRGRLAEQYF
17,TRBJ2-2,many,TRBV2,.,TGTGCCAGCAGATTACCCGGACAGACGCTAAACACCGGGGAGCTGTTTTTT,CASRLPGQTLNTGELFF
14,TRBJ2-5,.,TRBV20-1,TRBD2,TGCAGTGCTTCCAGCGGGAGGGACGGGGAGACCCAGTACTTC,CSASSGRDGETQYF
15,TRBJ2-5,.,TRBV28,TRBD2,TGTGCCAGCAGTCCCCCGGGACTAGCGGAAGAGACCCAGTACTTC,CASSPPGLAEETQYF
11,TRBJ2-7,many,TRBV6-1,TRBD1,TGTGCCAGCAGTGGACAGGGGGAGGAGTACTTC,CASSGQGEEYF
13,TRBJ1-2,few,TRBV30,TRBD1,TGTGCCTGGAGCAGGGCAGGGGGCCGTGGCTACACCTTC,CAWSRAGGRGYTF
14,TRBJ1-2,many,TRBV30,.,TGTGCCTGGAGTGTACGGGGAGAAAACTATGGCTACACCTTC,CAWSVRGENYGYTF
15,TRBJ2-7,many,TRBV6-2/TRBV6-3,TRBD2,TGTGCCAGCAGTACAGGGACTAGCGGGGCCTACGAGCAGTACTTC,CASSTGTSGAYEQYF
16,TRBJ1-1,.,TRBV6-2/TRBV6-3,.,TGTGCCAGCAGAACGAGGCGGACTCCCATGAACACTGAAGCTTTCTTT,CASRTRRTPMNTEAFF
13,TRBJ1-1,many,TRBV20-1,.,TGCAGTGCCGGTCTCAGAGTAACAACTGAAGCTTTCTTT,CSAGLRVTTEAFF
13,TRBJ2-7,many,TRBV5-1,.,TGCGCCAGCAGCTTGGATGGCTTCCGTGAGCAGTACTTC,CASSLDGFREQYF
16,TRBJ1-1,many,TRBV6-1,TRBD1,TGTGCCAGCAGAAACAATGACAGGGGGGGAAGCACTGAAGCTTTCTTT,CASRNNDRGGSTEAFF
16,TRBJ1-2,many,TRBV6-5,TRBD1,TGTGCCAGCAGTTGGACGGGACAGGGGAGTTCCTACGGCTACACCTTC,CASSWTGQGSSYGYTF
16,TRBJ1-5,.,TRBV6-1,.,TGTGCCAGCAGTGATATGGGGGGGGCGAGCAATCAGCCCCAGCATTTT,CASSDMGGASNQPQHF
14,TRBJ2-7,many,TRBV5-1,TRBD2,TGCGCCAGCAGCTTGGGGAGCGGGAGTCACGAGCAGTACTTC,CASSLGSGSHEQYF
18,TRBJ1-5,many,TRBV6-5,TRBD1,TGTGCCAGCTCGAAACGGGACAGACGGCTGGTACGCAATCAGCCCCAGCATTTT,CASSKRDRRLVRNQPQHF
14,TRBJ1-2,many,TRBV7-9,TRBD1,TGTGCCAGCAGCTCGAAGGGACAGGGGGTCGGCTACACCTTC,CASSSKGQGVGYTF
15,TRBJ1-5,.,TRBV12-3/TRBV12-4,TRBD1,TGTGCCAGCAGTCCCGGGACAGCCAACAATCAGCCCCAGCATTTT,CASSPGTANNQPQHF
12,TRBJ2-7,many,TRBV7-8,.,TGTGCCAGCAGCTTATTAGGGGACGAGCAGTACTTC,CASSLLGDEQYF
14,TRBJ2-5,many,TRBV6-2/TRBV6-3,TRBD2,TGTGCCAGCAGTTACGTCCTAGCGGGGGAGACCCAGTACTTC,CASSYVLAGETQYF
14,TRBJ2-7,.,TRBV20-1,.,TGCAGTGCTTATCGGATGGACAGCTCCTACGAGCAGTCCTTC,CSAYRMDSSYEQSF